These 6 T cell receptor beta chains were all obtained from the same sample, sequenced in a study of blood T cell repertoires in COVID-19. Assay: immunoSEQ multiplex PCR; the TCRdb copy retains only in-frame clones and omits some. The sample contains roughly 67,000 clones, 86% of which appear only once. Sequenced sample: peripheral blood. All receptors derive from a man over 45 with active COVID-19.

The chain is built from TRBV5-6 and TRBJ2-3, with D possibly matching TRBD1 (6 bases). The V and J ends lost 1 base and 6 bases respectively, with 15 bases between them. CDR1 SGHDT and CDR2 YYEEEE come from the germline V gene. The CDR3 spans 15 residues. The CDR3 is CASSLRTVGGDTQYF. CDR3 DNA sequence: TGTGCCAGCAGCTTGAGGACAGTAGGTGGGGATACGCAGTATTTT. The variable domain in full, completed from reference TRBV5-6 and TRBJ2-3, reads DAGVTQSPTHLIKTRGQQVTLRCSPKSGHDTVSWYQQALGQGPQFIFQYYEEEERQRGNFPDRFSGHQFPNYSSELNVNALLLGDSALYLCASSLRTVGGDTQYFGPGTRLTVL.

V usage is TRBV5-1 and J usage is TRBJ2-7, with TRBD2 as a possible D gene (5 bases). Germline loops: CDR1 SGHRS, CDR2 YFSETQ. The CDR3 extends over 15 amino acids. V dropped 0 bases and J dropped 7 bases, with 17 bases sitting between them. The CDR3 protein is CASSLGGRQVGEQYF. CDR3 coding DNA: TGCGCCAGCAGCTTGGGCGGGCGTCAGGTTGGGGAGCAGTACTTC. Full variable domain (outside the CDR3, taken from reference TRBV5-1 and TRBJ2-7): KAGVTQTPRYLIKTRGQQVTLSCSPISGHRSVSWYQQTPGQGLQFLFEYFSETQRNKGNFPGRFSGRQFSNSRSEMNVSTLELGDSALYLCASSLGGRQVGEQYFGPGTRLTVT.

V is TRBV15 and J is TRBJ2-1, with 7 bases that match TRBD1. Germline CDR1 and CDR2: LNHNV and YYDKDF (reference sequence). This CDR3 contains 13 residues. The V gene end was trimmed by 6 bases and the J gene end by 5 bases; junction bases not matched to a gene: 4. Here the CDR3 DNA reads TGTGCCACCAGTCGTACAGGGGACAATGAGCAGTTCTTC. It yields the protein CATSRTGDNEQFF.

This clone showed up just a few times. V and J are TRBV7-3 and TRBJ1-6, with D uncertain. This CDR3 region has 13 residues. CDR1 and CDR2 (germline): SGHTA, FQGTGA. V was shortened by 6 bases and J by 9 bases, with 12 bases between the two germline ends. The CDR3 spells CASSATRVSPLHF. Here the CDR3 DNA reads TGTGCCAGCAGTGCCACGCGGGTTTCACCCCTCCACTTT.

This sequence joins TRBV7-2 and TRBJ2-3; possible D gene TRBD2, 5 bases. Deletions cut 1 base from V and 1 base from J, with 6 bases between. Germline-derived CDR1 and CDR2 are SGHTA and FQGNSA. The CDR3 runs 14 residues. The CDR3 DNA sequence: TGTGCCAGCAGCTTAGGGAGGCGCACAGATACGCAGTATTTT. It specifies CASSLGRRTDTQYF.

J is TRBJ1-1 and V is TRBV25-1; no definite D call. The germline V gene has CDR1 MGHDK and CDR2 SYGVNS. V was shortened by 6 bases and J by 1 base, with 15 bases between the two germline ends. This CDR3 has 15 residues. CDR3 sequence: CASRVRDGGNTEAFF. The CDR3 DNA follows: TGTGCCAGCAGGGTCCGAGATGGAGGGAACACTGAAGCTTTCTTT.